This entry lists 13 T cell receptor beta chains sequenced from one sample in a study of T cell responses to AZD1222 COVID-19 vaccine. Assay: immunoSEQ multiplex PCR; the TCRdb copy retains only in-frame clones and omits some. The data contain under 150,000 clones, 80% to 95% of them singletons. The sequencing here drew on peripheral blood, taken on day 0 of AZD1222 vaccination. Receptors originate from an adult in good health.

The CDR3 loop is CASSQDRRGQGHPNRANEQFF. CDR3 DNA: TGTGCCAGCAGCCAAGATAGGAGGGGACAGGGTCATCCAAACCGAGCCAATGAGCAGTTCTTC. V gene TRBV3-1 (or the pseudogene TRBV3-2) combines with J gene TRBJ2-1, with 9 positions matching TRBD1. The germline V gene encodes CDR1 LGHDT and CDR2 YNNKEL (reference sequence). V lost 0 bases to trimming and J lost 6 bases; unmatched junction nucleotides: 21. The CDR3 covers 21 residues.

The gene calls are TRBV4-2 and TRBJ2-7, with TRBD2 matching 9 bases. The CDR3 covers 16 residues. After removal of 0 bases from V and 4 bases from J, the junction contained 7 bases not matched to a gene. Germline CDR1 reads LGHNA; CDR2 reads YNFKEQ. The CDR3 DNA sequence: TGTGCCAGCAGCCAAGATTGGCGGGAGGGCCTATACGAGCAGTACTTC. Its translation: CASSQDWREGLYEQYF.

The genes are TRBV3-1 (or the pseudogene TRBV3-2) and TRBJ1-6; D possibly corresponds to TRBD1 (5 bases). V lost 2 bases, J lost 1 base, and 6 bases lay in between. This CDR3 region has 15 residues. The germline gives CDR1 LGHDT, CDR2 YNNKEL (reference sequence). CDR3 sequence: CASSQSGSYNSPLHF. For the CDR3, the DNA is TGTGCCAGCAGCCAATCAGGGTCCTATAATTCACCCCTCCACTTT.

In this sample, this clone turned up once. The chain combines TRBV25-1 with TRBJ1-1, with D possibly TRBD1 on 6 matching bases. The length of the CDR3 is 13 residues. Germline V CDR1 and CDR2: MGHDK, SYGVNS. Trimming pared 6 bases from V and 0 bases from J, leaving 8 bases between. DNA for the CDR3: TGTGCCAGCAGGGGACACCTGAACACTGAAGCTTTCTTT. Its protein product is CASRGHLNTEAFF.

The rearrangement links TRBV10-1 to TRBJ1-2; TRBD1 matches at 8 bases. This CDR3 spans 13 amino acids. Looked up from germline, CDR1 is WNHNN and CDR2 is SYGVQD (reference sequence). The junction had 6 bases not matched to a gene; V was cut back by 7 bases and J by 5 bases. As DNA, the CDR3 is TGCGCCAGCATTGGGACAGGCCCTTATGGCTACACCTTC. Amino acid sequence: CASIGTGPYGYTF.

CDR3: CASSTHAGSPKNIQYF. The CDR3 DNA reads as TGTGCCAGCAGTACACACGCAGGGTCCCCTAAAAACATTCAGTACTTC. This rearrangement joins TRBV27 to TRBJ2-4; D is perhaps TRBD1 (5 bases). The CDR3 runs 16 residues. Trimming pared 5 bases from V and 4 bases from J, leaving 18 bases between. Germline V gene lookup returns CDR1 MNHEY and CDR2 SMNVEV (reference sequence).

The V gene is TRBV5-4, the J gene TRBJ1-2; D perhaps matches TRBD1 (6 bases). The CDR3 contains 15 residues. Germline V lookup: CDR1 SGHNT, CDR2 YYREEE (reference sequence). V lost 0 bases, J lost 2 bases, and 11 bases lay in between. CDR3 sequence: CASSLGQGRNYGYTF. The DNA for the CDR3 is TGTGCCAGCAGCTTGGGTCAGGGGAGGAACTATGGCTACACCTTC.

The CDR3 DNA reads TGTGCCAGCAGCGTAGCTTTTAGCGGCCCTAAATGGGCAGATACGCAGTATTTT. This codes for CASSVAFSGPKWADTQYF. The gene calls are TRBV9 and TRBJ2-3; possibly TRBD2 for D (6 bases). Looked up from germline, CDR1 is SGDLS and CDR2 is YYNGEE. Trimming cost V 0 bases and J 4 bases, with 21 bases left between them. CDR3 length: 18 residues.

This chain links TRBV5-1 with TRBJ1-1, with D perhaps matching TRBD1 (5 bases). Looked up from germline, CDR1 is SGHRS and CDR2 is YFSETQ. Between the trimmed V and J ends, which lost 6 bases and 3 bases, there was a span of 15 bases. This CDR3 spans 14 amino acids. The CDR3 nucleotides are TGCGCCAGCAACCTCCTCGGGGGGGACACTGAAGCTTTCTTT. Protein product: CASNLLGGDTEAFF.

This chain connects TRBV3-1 (or the pseudogene TRBV3-2) to TRBJ2-5, with 9 bases lining up with TRBD1. V dropped 8 bases and J dropped 7; count of bases not matched to a gene: 2. Germline assignment: CDR1 LGHDT and CDR2 YNNKEL (reference sequence). The CDR3 consists of 11 residues. The CDR3 loop is CASQTGGTQYF. CDR3 bases: TGTGCCAGCCAGACAGGGGGGACCCAGTACTTC.

CDR3 bases: TGTGCCAGCTCCCCGCCGGGAGTAACGGCCAAAAACATTCAGTACTTC. This sequence encodes CASSPPGVTAKNIQYF. This chain joins TRBV18 and TRBJ2-4; D may be TRBD2 (6 bases). CDR1 and CDR2 from the germline V gene are KGHSH and LQKENI. The CDR3 is made up of 16 amino acids. The germline V and J ends were trimmed by 6 bases and 1 base, with 16 bases remaining between them.

The J gene is TRBJ2-3, the V gene TRBV9; unclear D gene. V was shortened by 4 bases and J by 3 bases, with 9 bases between the two germline ends. Germline V CDR1 and CDR2: SGDLS, YYNGEE. CDR3 length: 13 amino acids. The CDR3 DNA sequence: TGTGCCAGCAGCAAGGTCCCGACAGATACGCAGTATTTT. Translated: CASSKVPTDTQYF. The full variable domain, with the rest looked up from reference TRBV9 and TRBJ2-3, is DSGVTQTPKHLITATGQRVTLRCSPRSGDLSVYWYQQSLDQGLQFLIQYYNGEERAKGNILERFSAQQFPDLHSELNLSSLELGDSALYFCASSKVPTDTQYFGPGTRLTVL.

The genes are TRBV11-2 and TRBJ2-1, with TRBD2 identical over 8 bases. The V gene's germline CDR1 is SGHAT and CDR2 FQNNGV. V dropped 7 bases and J dropped 8; count of bases not matched to a gene: 4. This CDR3 has 12 amino acids. The CDR3, as DNA: TGTGCCAGCACCATGACTAGCGATGAGCAGTTCTTC. Translation gives CASTMTSDEQFF.